This T cell receptor (beta chain) was sequenced in a study of PD-1 blockade in classical Hodgkin lymphoma. Whole-study results and caveats: Reasons behind the repertoire differences stay unclear, perhaps disease activity or earlier therapy.

This clone showed up just once. Its antigen is not identified. TCRdb keeps only in-frame clones here, not all; method: immunoSEQ multiplex PCR. The sample lists around 91,000 clones, roughly 90% occurring once. Every patient was affected by relapse after autologous stem cell transplantation, while exposure to brentuximab vedotin was not uniform. Complete response, partial response or progressive disease were the best responses. This CDR3 region has 15 residues. CDR1 is SGHRS, CDR2 YFSETQ, per germline. J lost 9 bases, V lost 0 bases, and 7 bases had no gene match. Material: peripheral blood mononuclear cells (PBMCs), obtained at baseline. The clonotype originates from a human donor with classical Hodgkin lymphoma. This chain connects TRBV5-1 to TRBJ2-1; 9 nucleotides agree with TRBD2. The CDR3 DNA is TGCGCCAGCAGCTTGGTTTCTAGCGGGAAGGGTGAGCAGTTCTTC. Translation gives CASSLVSSGKGEQFF.